This passage covers 12 T cell receptor beta chains from one sample sequenced in a study of blood T cell repertoires in COVID-19. The method was immunoSEQ multiplex PCR; TCRdb's version includes in-frame clones alone and lacks a portion of them. Of around 250,000 clones in the sample, roughly four fifths were seen once. Sequenced sample: PBMCs or T cells enriched from blood (not recorded which). The receptors derive from a man aged 45-65 years who had recovered from COVID-19.

This clone has only a few counts. The CDR3 reads CASSDEADQPQHF. In DNA, the CDR3 is TGTGCCAGCAGTGATGAGGCGGATCAGCCCCAGCATTTT. The rearrangement uses TRBV2 and TRBJ1-5; unclear D gene. The length of the CDR3 is 13 residues. Trimming shortened V by 3 bases and J by 5 bases, and 8 bases separated the two germline ends. Looked up from germline, CDR1 is SNHLY and CDR2 is FYNNEI.

This rearrangement joins TRBV7-2 to TRBJ2-7; D is perhaps TRBD2 (5 bases). V gave up 1 base and J gave up 3 bases, with 10 bases separating them. The CDR3 is made up of 14 amino acids. Germline CDR1 is SGHTA and CDR2 is FQGNSA. The CDR3 loop reads CASSLGRAVYEQYF. CDR3 DNA sequence: TGTGCCAGCAGCTTAGGGAGAGCGGTCTACGAGCAGTACTTC.

The chain recombines TRBV19 with TRBJ1-1; 8 nucleotides align to TRBD1. CDR3 length: 15 residues. Unmatched junction bases numbered 7, after V lost 3 bases and J lost 4 bases. The germline V gene encodes CDR1 LNHDA and CDR2 SQIVND (reference sequence). The DNA for the CDR3 is TGTGCCAGTAGTATCTCAGGGGGCGCCGGCACTGAAGCTTTCTTT. It encodes CASSISGGAGTEAFF.

For the CDR3, the DNA is TGTGCCAGCAGCCTCGGGGGGGCTAGCGCTAGGAATGAGCAGTTCTTC. Protein product: CASSLGGASARNEQFF. V gene TRBV4-2 combines with J gene TRBJ2-1; 8 nucleotides agree with TRBD2. The ends lost 4 bases at V and 7 bases at J; junction bases unmatched: 12. This CDR3 contains 16 residues. Germline values: CDR1 LGHNA, CDR2 YNFKEQ.

The rearrangement links TRBV24-1 to TRBJ2-5; possibly TRBD1 for D (5 bases). Per germline, CDR1 KGHDR and CDR2 SFDVKD. V was shortened by 0 bases and J by 2 bases, with 21 bases between the two germline ends. CDR3 length equals 19 residues. The DNA of the CDR3 is TGTGCCACCAGTGATTTGCCTCCTGACCCTCGTAAGGGGCAAGAGACCCAGTACTTC. This sequence encodes CATSDLPPDPRKGQETQYF.

The rearrangement links TRBV5-4 to TRBJ1-4, with 7 positions matching TRBD1. Germline CDR1 reads SGHNT; CDR2 reads YYREEE (reference sequence). The CDR3 spans 15 residues. V trimming: 2 bases; J trimming: 4 bases; junction bases outside the gene matches: 5. In DNA form, the CDR3 reads TGTGCCAGCAGCTTTGCAGGGGGGCTTAATGAAAAACTGTTTTTT. As protein: CASSFAGGLNEKLFF.

The rearrangement links TRBV2 to TRBJ2-7; D is possibly TRBD2 (5 bases). Looked up from germline, CDR1 is SNHLY and CDR2 is FYNNEI. The ends were cut back, 0 bases at V and 3 bases at J, with 9 bases in the middle. This CDR3 region has 14 residues. The CDR3 coding sequence is TGTGCCAGCAGTGAAGCCGGCGGACTCTACGAGCAGTACTTC. Translating it yields CASSEAGGLYEQYF.

The chain is built from TRBV5-4 and TRBJ1-1; D may be TRBD1 (5 bases). Germline CDR1 is SGHNT and CDR2 is YYREEE (reference sequence). This CDR3 has 14 amino acids. Trimming stripped 0 bases from V and 4 bases from J, with 10 bases between. CDR3 in DNA: TGTGCCAGCAGCTTGGGGCGGGGGGGCACTGAAGCTTTCTTT. It codes for CASSLGRGGTEAFF.

The chain uses TRBV7-2 and TRBJ1-5, with a weak D call TRBD1 (6 bases). The CDR3 is 14 amino acids. The ends were cut back, 4 bases at V and 4 bases at J, with 11 bases in the middle. Germline CDR1 is SGHTA and CDR2 is FQGNSA. CDR3 in DNA: TGTGCCAGCAGCTACGGGACAATAAATCAGCCCCAGCATTTT. Its translation is CASSYGTINQPQHF.

The V and J genes are TRBV2 and TRBJ2-3; 7 positions match TRBD1. Looked up from germline, CDR1 is SNHLY and CDR2 is FYNNEI. V shed 7 bases, J shed 3 bases, and the junction held 7 bases outside the gene matches. The CDR3 totals 14 residues. The CDR3 loop reads CASTTGAGTDTQYF. In DNA, the CDR3 is TGTGCCAGCACCACAGGGGCCGGGACAGATACGCAGTATTTT.

CDR3 sequence (DNA): TGTGCCAGCAGCCCAGGGGGGCCGGCGAGAAACACCGGGGAGCTGTTTTTT. Amino acids: CASSPGGPARNTGELFF. The gene calls are TRBV7-2 and TRBJ2-2, with D tentatively TRBD1 (7 bases). The CDR3 is made up of 17 amino acids. The ends were cut back, 5 bases at V and 2 bases at J, with 18 bases in the middle. Germline loops: CDR1 SGHTA, CDR2 FQGNSA.

This rearrangement joins TRBV7-9 to TRBJ1-1, with D perhaps TRBD1 (5 bases). This CDR3 contains 14 residues. V was trimmed by 2 bases and J by 1 base, leaving 8 bases between them. CDR1 is SEHNR and CDR2 is FQNEAQ in the germline V gene (reference sequence). The CDR3 here is CASSLRRGNTEAFF. The DNA of the CDR3 is TGTGCCAGCAGCTTACGGAGGGGGAACACTGAAGCTTTCTTT.